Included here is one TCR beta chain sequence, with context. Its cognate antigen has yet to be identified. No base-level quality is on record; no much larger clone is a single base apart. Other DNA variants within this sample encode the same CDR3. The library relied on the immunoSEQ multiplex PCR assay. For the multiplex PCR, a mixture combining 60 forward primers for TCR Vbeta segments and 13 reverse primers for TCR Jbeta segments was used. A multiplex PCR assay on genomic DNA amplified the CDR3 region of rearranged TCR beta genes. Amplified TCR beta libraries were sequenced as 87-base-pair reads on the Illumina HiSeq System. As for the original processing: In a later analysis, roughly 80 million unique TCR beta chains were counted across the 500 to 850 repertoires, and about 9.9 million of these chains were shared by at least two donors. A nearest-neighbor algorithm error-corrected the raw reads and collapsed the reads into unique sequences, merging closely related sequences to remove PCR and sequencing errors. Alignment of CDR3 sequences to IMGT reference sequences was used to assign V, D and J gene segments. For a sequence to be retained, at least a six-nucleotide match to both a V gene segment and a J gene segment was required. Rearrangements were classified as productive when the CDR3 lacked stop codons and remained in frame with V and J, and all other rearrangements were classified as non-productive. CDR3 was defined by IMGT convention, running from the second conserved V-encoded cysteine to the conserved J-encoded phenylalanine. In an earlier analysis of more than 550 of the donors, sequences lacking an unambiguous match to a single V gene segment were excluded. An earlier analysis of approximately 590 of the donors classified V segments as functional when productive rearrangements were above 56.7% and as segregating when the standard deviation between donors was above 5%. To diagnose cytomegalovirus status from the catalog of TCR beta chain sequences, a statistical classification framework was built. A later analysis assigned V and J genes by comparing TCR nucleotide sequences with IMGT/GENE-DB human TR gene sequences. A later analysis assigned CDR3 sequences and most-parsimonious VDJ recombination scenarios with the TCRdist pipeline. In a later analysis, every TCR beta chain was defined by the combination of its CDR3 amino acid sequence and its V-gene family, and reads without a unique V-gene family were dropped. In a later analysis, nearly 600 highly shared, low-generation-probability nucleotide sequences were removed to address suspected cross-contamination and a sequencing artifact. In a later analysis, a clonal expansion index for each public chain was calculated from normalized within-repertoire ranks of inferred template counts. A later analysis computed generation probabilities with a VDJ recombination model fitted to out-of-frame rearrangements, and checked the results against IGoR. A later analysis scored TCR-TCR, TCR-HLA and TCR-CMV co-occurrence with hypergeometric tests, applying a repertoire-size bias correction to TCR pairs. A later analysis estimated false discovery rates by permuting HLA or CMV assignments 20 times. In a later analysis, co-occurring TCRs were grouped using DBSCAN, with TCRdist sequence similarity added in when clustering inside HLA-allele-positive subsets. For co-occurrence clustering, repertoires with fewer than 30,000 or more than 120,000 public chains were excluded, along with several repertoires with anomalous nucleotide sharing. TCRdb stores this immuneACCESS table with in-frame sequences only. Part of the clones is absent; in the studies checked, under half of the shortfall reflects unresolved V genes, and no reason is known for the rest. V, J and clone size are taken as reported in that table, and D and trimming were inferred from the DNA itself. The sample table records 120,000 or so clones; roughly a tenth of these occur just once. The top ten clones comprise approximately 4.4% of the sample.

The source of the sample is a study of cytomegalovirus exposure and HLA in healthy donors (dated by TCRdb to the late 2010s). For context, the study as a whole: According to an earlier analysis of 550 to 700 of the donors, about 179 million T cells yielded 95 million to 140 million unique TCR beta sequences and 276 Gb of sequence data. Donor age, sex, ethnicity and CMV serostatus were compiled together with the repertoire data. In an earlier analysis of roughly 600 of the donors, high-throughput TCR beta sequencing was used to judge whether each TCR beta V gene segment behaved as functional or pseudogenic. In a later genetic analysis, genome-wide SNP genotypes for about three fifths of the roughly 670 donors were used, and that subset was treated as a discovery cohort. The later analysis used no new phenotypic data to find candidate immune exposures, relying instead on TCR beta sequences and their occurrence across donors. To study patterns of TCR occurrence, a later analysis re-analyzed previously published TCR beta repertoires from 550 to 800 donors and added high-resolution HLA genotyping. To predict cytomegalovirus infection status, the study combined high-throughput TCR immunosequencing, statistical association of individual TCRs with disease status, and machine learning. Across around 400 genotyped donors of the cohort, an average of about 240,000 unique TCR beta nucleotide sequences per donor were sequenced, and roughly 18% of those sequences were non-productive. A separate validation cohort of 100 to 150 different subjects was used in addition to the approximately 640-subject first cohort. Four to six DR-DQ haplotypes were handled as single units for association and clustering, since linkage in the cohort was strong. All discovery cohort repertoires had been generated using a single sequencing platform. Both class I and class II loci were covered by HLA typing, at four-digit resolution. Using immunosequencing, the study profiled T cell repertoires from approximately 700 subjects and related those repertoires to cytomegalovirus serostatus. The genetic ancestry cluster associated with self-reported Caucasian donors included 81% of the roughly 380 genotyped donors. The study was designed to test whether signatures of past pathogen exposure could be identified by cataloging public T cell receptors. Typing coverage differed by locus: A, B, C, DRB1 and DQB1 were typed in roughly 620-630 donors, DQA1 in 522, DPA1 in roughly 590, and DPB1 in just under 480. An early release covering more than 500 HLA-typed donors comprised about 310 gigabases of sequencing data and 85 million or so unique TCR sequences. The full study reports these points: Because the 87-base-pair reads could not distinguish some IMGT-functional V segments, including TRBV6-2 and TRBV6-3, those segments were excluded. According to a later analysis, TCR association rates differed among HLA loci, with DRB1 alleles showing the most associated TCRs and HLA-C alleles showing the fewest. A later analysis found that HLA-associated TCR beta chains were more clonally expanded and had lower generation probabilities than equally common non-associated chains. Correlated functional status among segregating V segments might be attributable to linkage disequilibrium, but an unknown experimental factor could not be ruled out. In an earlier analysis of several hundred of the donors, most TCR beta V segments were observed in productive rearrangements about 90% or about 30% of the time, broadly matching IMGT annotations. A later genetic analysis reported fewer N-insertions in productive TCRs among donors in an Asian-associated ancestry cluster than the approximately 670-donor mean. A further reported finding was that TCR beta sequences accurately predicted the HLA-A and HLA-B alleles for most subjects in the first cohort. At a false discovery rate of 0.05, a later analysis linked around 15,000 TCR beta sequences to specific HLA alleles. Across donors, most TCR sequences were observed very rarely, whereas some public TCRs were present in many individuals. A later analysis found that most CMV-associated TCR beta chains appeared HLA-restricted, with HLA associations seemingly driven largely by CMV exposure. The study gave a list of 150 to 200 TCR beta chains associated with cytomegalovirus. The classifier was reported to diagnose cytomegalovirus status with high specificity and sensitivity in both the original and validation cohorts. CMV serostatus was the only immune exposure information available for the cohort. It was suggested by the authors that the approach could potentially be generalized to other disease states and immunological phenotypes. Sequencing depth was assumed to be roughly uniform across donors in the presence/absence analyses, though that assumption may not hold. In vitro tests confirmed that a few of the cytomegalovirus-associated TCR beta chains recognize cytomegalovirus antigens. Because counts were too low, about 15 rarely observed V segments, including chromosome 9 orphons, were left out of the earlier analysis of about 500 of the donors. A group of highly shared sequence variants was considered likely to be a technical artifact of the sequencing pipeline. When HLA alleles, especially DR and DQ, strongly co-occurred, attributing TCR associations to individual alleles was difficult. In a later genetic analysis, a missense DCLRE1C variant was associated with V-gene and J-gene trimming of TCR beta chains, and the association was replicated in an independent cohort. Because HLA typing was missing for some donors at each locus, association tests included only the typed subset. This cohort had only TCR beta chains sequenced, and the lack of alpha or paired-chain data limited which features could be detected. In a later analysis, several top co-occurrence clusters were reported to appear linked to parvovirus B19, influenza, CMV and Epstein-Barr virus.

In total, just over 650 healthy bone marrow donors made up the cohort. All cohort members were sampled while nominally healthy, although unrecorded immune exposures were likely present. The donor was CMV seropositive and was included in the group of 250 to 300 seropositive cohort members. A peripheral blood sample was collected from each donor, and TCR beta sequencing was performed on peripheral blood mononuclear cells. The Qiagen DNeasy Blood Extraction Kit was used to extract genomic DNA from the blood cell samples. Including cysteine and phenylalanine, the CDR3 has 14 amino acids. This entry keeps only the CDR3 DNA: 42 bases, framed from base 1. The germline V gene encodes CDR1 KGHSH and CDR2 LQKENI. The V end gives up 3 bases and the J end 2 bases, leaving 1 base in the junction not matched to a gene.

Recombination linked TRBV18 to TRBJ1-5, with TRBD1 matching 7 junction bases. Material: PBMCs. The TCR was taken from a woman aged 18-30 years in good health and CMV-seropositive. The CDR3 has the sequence CASSPGTGNQPQHF. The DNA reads TGTGCCAGCTCACCGGGGACAGGCAATCAGCCCCAGCATTTT.